The T cell receptor (beta chain) described here comes from a study of blood T cell repertoires in COVID-19. At the level of the study: The United States, Italy and Spain were the sources of the acute and convalescent COVID-19 samples. T cells, B-cell-depleted T cells, or PBMCs provided the cDNA or gDNA that served as material.

This clone appeared once. Original data processing: The authors estimated nucleated cell counts from reference gene primer amplification. Sequencing used immunoSEQ multiplex PCR; TCRdb keeps in-frame clones, though not all of them. The V and J calls and the clone size are those of that table, but D and trimming were determined from the DNA. The top ten hold 10% of the sample, which has about 10,000 clones, about 90% seen once. Germline loops: CDR1 SGHRS, CDR2 YFSETQ. The length of the CDR3 is 17 residues. V gave up 4 bases and J gave up 5 bases, with 22 bases separating them. This receptor was obtained from a human donor in a cohort sampled during active COVID-19. The gene calls are TRBV5-1 and TRBJ2-1, with D tentatively TRBD2 (7 bases). The sequencing input was peripheral blood. CDR3 nucleotide sequence: TGCGCCAGCAGCCGGGGCTGGGGGCGGGGGCCCGACAATGAGCAGTTCTTC. The encoded protein is CASSRGWGRGPDNEQFF. Full variable domain (remainder filled in from reference TRBV5-1 and TRBJ2-1): KAGVTQTPRYLIKTRGQQVTLSCSPISGHRSVSWYQQTPGQGLQFLFEYFSETQRNKGNFPGRFSGRQFSNSRSEMNVSTLELGDSALYLCASSRGWGRGPDNEQFFGPGTRLTVL.